The present entry profiles one TCR beta chain with its context. The sample belongs to a study of blood T cell repertoires in COVID-19. Data came from immunoSEQ multiplex PCR; TCRdb stores just in-frame clones and leaves some out. The table has about 250,000 clones, approximately 90% seen once. Sample: PBMCs or T cells enriched from blood (not recorded which). This TCR derives from a man in his forties who had recovered from COVID-19.

The CDR3 here is CASSSDRAELGAFF. The CDR3 bases are TGCGCCAGCAGCTCGGACAGGGCAGAGCTGGGAGCTTTCTTT. This sequence joins TRBV5-1 and TRBJ1-1; TRBD1 aligns across 8 bases. The V segment lost 3 bases and the J segment 10 bases; nucleotides outside the gene matches: 11. The CDR3 extends over 14 amino acids. The germline gives CDR1 SGHRS, CDR2 YFSETQ. The variable domain in full, completed from reference TRBV5-1 and TRBJ1-1, reads KAGVTQTPRYLIKTRGQQVTLSCSPISGHRSVSWYQQTPGQGLQFLFEYFSETQRNKGNFPGRFSGRQFSNSRSEMNVSTLELGDSALYLCASSSDRAELGAFFGQGTRLTVV.